This T cell receptor beta chain derives from a study of early T cells in non-severe SARS-CoV-2 infection. On the study more broadly: The chains were unpaired, and the sequenced material was bulk RNA from unsorted whole blood. Findings and caveats of the study: In VDJdb matching, anti-spike CD8 responses were favored while private and CD4 specificities went missing.

Each single cDNA molecule received a unique molecular identifier. TCRdb used MiXCR to reprocess the 5' RACE reads, holding one entry per CDR3 protein. The profile shows 86,000 or so distinct CDR3 sequences, around 15% of them singletons. This clonotype was observed a few times. Antigen unknown. V lost 4 bases and J lost 4, with 10 bases in between. Germline loops: CDR1 SGDLS, CDR2 YYNGEE. This CDR3 contains 13 residues. The chain joins TRBV9 to TRBJ2-3, with D unresolved. The specimen sequenced was whole blood. The clonotype comes from an adult who was a healthcare worker with PCR-confirmed SARS-CoV-2 infection or an uninfected control (not recorded which). The CDR3 protein is CASSLSSADTQYF. The CDR3 DNA reads as TGTGCCAGCAGCCTTTCCAGCGCAGATACGCAGTATTTT. The variable domain in full, completed from reference TRBV9 and TRBJ2-3, reads DSGVTQTPKHLITATGQRVTLRCSPRSGDLSVYWYQQSLDQGLQFLIQYYNGEERAKGNILERFSAQQFPDLHSELNLSSLELGDSALYFCASSLSSADTQYFGPGTRLTVL.